The subject of this entry is one TCR beta chain. Antigen specificity is unknown. TCRdb's copy holds only in-frame clones and misses some; the assay was immunoSEQ multiplex PCR. The sample carries 300,000 to 400,000 clones, 70% to 90% recorded once. This record comes from a study of Ad26.COV2.S vaccination and SARS-CoV-2 variants. Study-level points and caveats: Greater spike-specific TCR breadth was seen in vaccine recipients than in placebo recipients. Similar non-spike TCR breadth was observed in recipients of vaccine and of placebo.

The V segment lost 0 bases and the J segment 2 bases; nucleotides outside the gene matches: 8. The CDR3 consists of 18 residues. Germline CDR1 reads SEHNR; CDR2 reads FQNEAQ (reference sequence). The treatment is: some 19 received Ad26.COV2.S at low or high dose, single or two shots; roughly 5 received placebo; per-sample allocation not given. Sampling happened 63 days after the first vaccine or placebo injection. As its vector, the vaccine had Ad26, which expressed Wuhan-strain SARS-CoV-2 spike. The clonotype originates from a person between 18 and 65 years old who received the Ad26.COV2.S COVID-19 vaccine or a placebo. The sequencing here drew on peripheral blood, taken in a trial of Ad26.COV2.S vaccine versus placebo. The chain uses TRBV7-9 and TRBJ2-3, with 10 nucleotides matching TRBD2. The CDR3 loop reads CASSLAGSGGAPTDTQYF. As DNA, the CDR3 is TGTGCCAGCAGCTTAGCAGGAAGCGGGGGGGCCCCCACAGATACGCAGTATTTT.